This record covers a single TCR beta chain. This clonotype occurred a few times. Its antigen specificity is not known. Base qualities were left out, and no much larger clone turns up one base away. Libraries were prepared through 5' RACE. Sequencing instrument: NextSeq 500. In the TCR library protocol, a unique molecular identifier was attached to each TCR cDNA molecule so that PCR and sequencing errors could be corrected. The original pipeline was this. TCR identification, UMI-based error correction and CDR3 extraction were performed with Decombinator tools. TCRs above a frequency of 2 per 1,000, corresponding to the top 1% of the tumor frequency distribution, were defined as expanded. Renyi diversity was calculated using the R vegan package after each repertoire was subsampled 100 times to 5,000 TCRs. CDR3 similarity networks were constructed using string-kernel similarity of amino acid triplets, with links drawn between CDR3s whose pairwise similarity was above 0.82. TCRdb's own reprocessing of the public reads used fastp at Q25 and MiXCR and kept productive beta chains. Rows are combined by CDR3 protein, so each entry shows the most common genes and DNA. The V and J calls reflect TCRdb's pipeline rather than the authors' work. This sample comprises 50,000 to 65,000 distinct CDR3 sequences, roughly 7.9% of them detected only once. In total, the top ten clones hold approximately 16% of the sample.

The sample is drawn from a study of spatial heterogeneity in lung cancer (dated by TCRdb to between 2017 and 2020). Background for the entire study: More beta-chain than alpha-chain transcripts were consistently detected, likely reflecting higher beta-chain transcript abundance. In the raw uncorrected reads, each unique combination of TCR and UMI appeared more than ten times on average. The study quantitatively compared TCR alpha and beta repertoires across multiple tumor regions, matched nontumor lung and blood in non-small cell lung cancer. Nonsynonymous mutation counts, determined by whole-exome sequencing of tumor tissue, were related to features of the TCR repertoire. At surgery, some 220 tumor regions, 63 to 70 matched nontumor lung samples and a few dozen PBMC samples were TCR-sequenced for both alpha and beta chains. Broad study findings and their caveats: Ubiquitous expanded tumor TCRs were found in blood more often at tumor resection than at routine follow-up. Confirming at a functional level the hypothesis that regional TCRs recognize regional mutations was considered to require additional single-cell paired TCR alpha and beta sequencing.

The CDR3 runs 14 residues from the cysteine to the phenylalanine. Just CDR3 DNA is preserved here, 42 bases in frame from base 1. The germline V gene specifies SQVTM as CDR1 and ANQGSEA as CDR2. From V the trimming removes 7 bases and from J it removes 5 bases, while the gene matches leave 5 bases of the junction unaccounted for. This sample's time point label indicates: sample taken at primary tumor resection. Without any cell sorting, TCR sequencing was performed on whole RNA extracted either from tumor and nontumor lung tissue or from cryopreserved PBMC samples. The donors were about 71 patients from the lung TRACERx cohort who had early-stage, untreated non-small cell lung cancer. A patient was chosen for TCR sequencing only when enough RNA was available from at least two tumor regions.

This sample comprised PBMCs, obtained at surgery. Recombination joined TRBV29-1 with TRBJ2-2; 12 central nucleotides agree with TRBD1. The sequence was collected from a female donor with early-stage non-small cell lung cancer. The DNA reads TGCAGCGCTGGGACAGGGGGCCGGACCGGGGAGCTGTTTTTT. The translation is CSAGTGGRTGELFF.